This T cell receptor (beta chain) was documented in a study of T-cell memory formation after mild COVID-19. Turning to this clonotype: Its antigen is as yet unknown.

General observations from the study: Pre-infection memory harbored some responding clones, suggesting cross-reactive memory joined. From day 15 to 85, contracting clones were balanced between CD4 and CD8, whereas later expanders leaned toward CD4+.

TCRdb ran MiXCR on the 5' RACE reads and lists one entry per CDR3 protein. Among 65,000 to 90,000 distinct CDR3 sequences, around 13% were seen once, and the ten largest hold roughly two fifths. Germline loops: CDR1 SGDLS, CDR2 YYNGEE. The CDR3 extends over 16 amino acids. V lost 4 bases and J lost 0, with 15 bases in between. The source is a young man who had mild COVID-19 (a few samples of this study predate the infection). Cell type and time point are not known. The V gene is TRBV9, the J gene TRBJ2-3, with D possibly TRBD1 on 6 matching bases. The sample was PBMCs or a T cell subset sorted from them (not recorded which). CDR3 loop: CASSPEGVPSTDTQYF. In DNA, the CDR3 is TGTGCCAGCAGCCCCGAGGGGGTACCTAGCACAGATACGCAGTATTTT.